This T cell receptor beta chain stems from a study of OX40 agonist ivuxolimab in advanced cancers. Whole-study context: Three patients responded partially, comprising one with hepatocellular carcinoma and two with cutaneous melanoma.

TCRdb's table, derived via immunoSEQ multiplex PCR, lists solely in-frame clones and lacks some. The table lists 90,000 to 100,000 clones, roughly nine tenths of them singletons. Notes on this clone: Antigen unknown.

The CDR3 length is 15 residues. Per the germline V gene, CDR1 is SGDLS and CDR2 is YYNGEE. The ends were cut back, 0 bases at V and 5 bases at J, with 14 bases in the middle. Study observations and caveats: Some patients who did not respond also had low normalized T-cell clonal expansion.

The receptor's source is an adult with an advanced solid tumor such as melanoma, head and neck, liver or kidney cancer. The gene calls are TRBV9 and TRBJ2-5; D ambiguous. Material: CD4+ or CD8+ T cells sorted from blood, obtained in a trial of the OX40 agonist ivuxolimab. The CDR3: CASSVVGNVYETQYF. CDR3 nucleotides: TGTGCCAGCAGCGTAGTGGGGAATGTTTATGAGACCCAGTACTTC.